This T cell receptor beta chain emerged from a study of technical replicates of blood from a handful of donors. Produced via immunoSEQ multiplex PCR; TCRdb's table is partial and in-frame only. The sample lists tens of thousands of clones; roughly 95% were seen once. The V gene's germline CDR1 is GTSNPN and CDR2 SVGIG (reference sequence). The CDR3 has 14 residues. J was trimmed by 2 bases and V by 4 bases; bases with no gene match: 8. The chain joins TRBV30 to TRBJ2-7; 7 bases agree with TRBD1. The source is a human donor in good health. Some clones in this sample may be carry-over from other donors' samples. Sequenced input: PBMCs. This CDR3 reads CAWNSWTGAYEQYF. Here the CDR3 DNA reads TGTGCCTGGAATTCCTGGACAGGAGCCTACGAGCAGTACTTC.